The rows below give T cell receptor beta chains drawn from one sample of a study of T-cell reconstitution after alpha-beta-depleted transplantation in children. From the PCR reads, TCRdb called clonotypes with MiXCR, one entry per CDR3 protein. This sample has around 200,000 distinct CDR3 sequences; under 9.5% occur once, and the top ten carry over 5.5%. Sequenced material: PBMCs from the stem cell graft donor, taken from the stem cell graft. These receptors were obtained from a human donor who donated a stem cell graft to a child with acute lymphoblastic leukemia. Each CDR3 is given with its conserved first and last residue. A D gene is named only where the DNA matches it firmly. Clone size, where shown, is once, few, many, or a class for clones that have expanded.

j_call d_call clone_size v_call cdr3_nt cdr3_aa
TRBJ2-7 - many TRBV20-1 TGCAGTGCTATTAGACCGAATTCCTACGAGCAGTACTTC CSAIRPNSYEQYF
TRBJ1-5 - - TRBV11-1 TGTGCCAGCAGCTCAGGCTCTACAGGGAATAGCAATCAGCCCCAGCATTTT CASSSGSTGNSNQPQHF
TRBJ2-7 - - TRBV15 TGTGCCACCAGCAGAGATTTTGGTGTAGGGTCCGACGAGCAGTACTTC CATSRDFGVGSDEQYF
TRBJ1-5 - many TRBV29-1 TGCAGCGTTGAAGGGTCCCCCAATCAGCCCCAGCATTTT CSVEGSPNQPQHF
TRBJ1-1 - - TRBV27 TGTGCCAGCAGTTTAATCGGGGTGGCCACTGAAGCTTTCTTT CASSLIGVATEAFF
TRBJ2-3 - - TRBV20-1 TGCAGTGCTAGAGCCCCCCTCGGGGCCGCAGATACGCAGTATTTT CSARAPLGAADTQYF
TRBJ2-3 TRBD1 many TRBV30 TGTGCCTGGAGCGGGACAGGCACAGATACGCAGTATTTT CAWSGTGTDTQYF
TRBJ1-1 TRBD1 - TRBV5-1 TGCGCCAGCAGCCAGGGACAGCCTGAAGCTTTCTTT CASSQGQPEAFF
TRBJ2-7 - - TRBV7-9 TGTGCCAGCAGCAATAGAGGGAGCTCCTACGAGCAGTACTTC CASSNRGSSYEQYF
TRBJ1-5 TRBD1 few TRBV7-8 TGTGCCAGCAGCCTAGGGACAGTAAATAGCAATCAGCCCCAGCATTTT CASSLGTVNSNQPQHF